A single sample gave rise to the 4 T cell receptor beta chains below, sequenced in a study of technical replicates of blood from several donors. The method was immunoSEQ multiplex PCR; TCRdb's version includes in-frame clones alone and lacks a portion of them. Altogether about 89,000 clones are present, roughly 94% being singletons, with the ten largest covering about 0.22%. Sequenced input: T cells isolated from PBMCs. The receptor set was obtained from a human donor in good health.

The chain links TRBV27 to TRBJ2-3, with 10 nucleotides matching TRBD2. V trimming: 3 bases; J trimming: 3 bases; junction bases outside the gene matches: 9. The CDR3 spans 17 residues. Germline assignment: CDR1 MNHEY and CDR2 SMNVEV (reference sequence). This CDR3 is CASSFQQREGLTDTQYF. Here the CDR3 DNA reads TGTGCCAGCAGTTTCCAACAGCGGGAGGGCCTGACAGATACGCAGTATTTT.

The chain recombines TRBV6-1 with TRBJ2-1; a weak D match, TRBD2 (6 bases). Germline CDR1 MNHNS, CDR2 SASEGT. Trimming shortened V by 2 bases and J by 0 bases, and 11 bases separated the two germline ends. The CDR3 length is 16 residues. The CDR3 region is CASSELRETSYNEQFF. The CDR3 DNA reads as TGTGCCAGCAGTGAACTGCGGGAAACCTCCTACAATGAGCAGTTCTTC.

The chain recombines TRBV19 with TRBJ1-1, with 7 bases aligning to TRBD1. This CDR3 has 12 residues. The V and J ends lost 10 bases and 1 base, in that order; junction bases with no gene match: 3. Germline V gene sequence: CDR1 LNHDA, CDR2 SQIVND (reference sequence). The CDR3 DNA sequence: TGTGCCACCCACAGGGGGAACACTGAAGCTTTCTTT. This gives the protein CATHRGNTEAFF. Variable domain in full (rest from reference TRBV19 and TRBJ1-1): DGGITQSPKYLFRKEGQNVTLSCEQNLNHDAMYWYRQDPGQGLRLIYYSQIVNDFQKGDIAEGYSVSREKKESFPLTVTSAQKNPTAFYLCATHRGNTEAFFGQGTRLTVV.

The chain is built from TRBV19 and TRBJ1-1; no firm D call. V was pared by 7 bases and J by 2 bases, with 11 bases between. CDR1 is LNHDA and CDR2 is SQIVND in the germline V gene (reference sequence). The CDR3 covers 13 residues. CDR3 coding DNA: TGTGCCAGTAATACAGATACTAACACTGAAGCTTTCTTT. This gives the protein CASNTDTNTEAFF.